The TCR beta chain described here comes from a study of Tregs in tolerant kidney transplant recipients. Remarks on this clone: The CDR3 is cut off 3 residues early in the read; its end comes from the germline J gene.

Only in-frame clones appear in the TCRdb table, and some are missing; sequencing was by immunoSEQ multiplex PCR. This repertoire comprises tens of thousands of clones; its ten largest clones make up approximately 0.78%. The CDR3 covers 15 residues. Trimming took 7 bases from V and 3 from J, leaving 18 bases between them. Germline values: CDR1 SGHNT, CDR2 YYREEE (reference sequence). Unstimulated Tregs (CD4+CD25+CD127-) and CD4+CD25- non-Tregs were sorted from PBMCs. Here the sequenced sample was CD4+ T cells from blood, taken before the transplant. The rearrangement joins TRBV5-4 to TRBJ2-3; D is unclear. This TCR was recovered from a human donor who received a combined kidney and bone marrow transplant. This CDR3 reads CASGSPGAPTDTQYF. The sequenced CDR3 bases are TGTGCCAGCGGCTCCCCCGGAGCGCCAACAGATACG.